Each of the 8 T cell receptor beta chains below was sequenced from the same sample in a study of blood T cell repertoires in COVID-19. Profiled with immunoSEQ multiplex PCR; TCRdb holds only in-frame clones, not every one. The data show around 250,000 clones, approximately 86% seen once. The material sequenced was peripheral blood. The source of these receptors is a woman in her 70s with active or convalescent COVID-19.

This chain joins TRBV2 and TRBJ2-1; 15 nucleotides match TRBD2. This CDR3 is built from 14 residues. Germline loops: CDR1 SNHLY, CDR2 FYNNEI. V was pared by 6 bases and J by 10 bases, with 4 bases of the junction left unmatched. In DNA form, the CDR3 reads TGTGCCAGCAGGGGGACTAGCGGGGGGCTAGAGCAGTTCTTC. It codes for CASRGTSGGLEQFF. The complete variable domain, with remaining parts taken from reference TRBV2 and TRBJ2-1, reads EPEVTQTPSHQVTQMGQEVILRCVPISNHLYFYWYRQILGQKVEFLVSFYNNEISEKSEIFDDQFSVERPDGSNFTLKIRSTKLEDSAMYFCASRGTSGGLEQFFGPGTRLTVL.

The chain has TRBV6-5 and TRBJ1-2, with 7 nucleotides matching TRBD1. The CDR3 covers 15 residues. The J segment lost 4 bases and the V segment lost 1 base, leaving 6 bases of the junction unmatched. Germline CDR1 is MNHEY and CDR2 is SVGAGI. The CDR3 protein is CASSYYRQGGYGYTF. For the CDR3, the DNA is TGTGCCAGCAGTTACTACCGACAGGGCGGCTATGGCTACACCTTC.

The chain recombines TRBV10-3 with TRBJ1-6; D may be TRBD1 (5 bases). V shed 3 bases and J shed 5 bases, with 11 bases lying between them. Germline V gene lookup returns CDR1 ENHRY and CDR2 SYGVKD. CDR3 size: 15 residues. CDR3 sequence (DNA): TGTGCCATCAGTGATATAGACAGAAATAATTCACCCCTCCACTTT. Translating gives CAISDIDRNNSPLHF.

The V call is TRBV6-5, the J call TRBJ1-1, with no clear D. Per germline, CDR1 MNHEY and CDR2 SVGAGI. The V and J ends lost 6 bases and 5 bases respectively, with 13 bases between them. The CDR3 contains 13 residues. CDR3 sequence: CASSRVRATEAFF. For the CDR3, the DNA is TGTGCCAGCAGCCGAGTGCGTGCTACTGAAGCTTTCTTT.

V gene TRBV7-9 combines with J gene TRBJ1-2, with 8 bases aligning to TRBD1. V gave up 5 bases and J gave up 2 bases; unmatched junction bases: 10. This CDR3 region has 16 residues. Germline values: CDR1 SEHNR, CDR2 FQNEAQ (reference sequence). The CDR3 coding sequence is TGTGCCAGCAGCCAGCGGACAGGGCGGTCGAACTATGGCTACACCTTC. Translation gives CASSQRTGRSNYGYTF.

This chain joins TRBV6-5 and TRBJ2-7, with D unresolved. Trimming took 4 bases from V and 0 from J, leaving 10 bases between them. Germline V gene data show CDR1 as MNHEY and CDR2 as SVGAGI. The CDR3 length is 14 residues. The CDR3 DNA sequence: TGTGCCAGCAGTTCCCCGGGTTTCTCCTACGAGCAGTACTTC. Its protein is CASSSPGFSYEQYF.

This clone was counted a single time. This chain links TRBV19 with TRBJ1-6, with TRBD1 matching over 7 bases. V shed 7 bases, J shed 7 bases, and the junction held 7 bases outside the gene matches. The CDR3 totals 14 residues. Germline V gene sequence: CDR1 LNHDA, CDR2 SQIVND (reference sequence). Here the CDR3 DNA reads TGTGCCAGTAACCCGACAGGGAACAATTCACCCCTCCACTTT. This translates into CASNPTGNNSPLHF.

This chain links TRBV7-9 with TRBJ2-3; no definite D call. V lost 4 bases and J 4 bases, leaving 9 bases between the germline ends. The length of the CDR3 is 13 residues. Germline V CDR1 and CDR2: SEHNR, FQNEAQ (reference sequence). CDR3 in DNA: TGTGCCAGCAGCTCTGAGTATCCAGATACGCAGTATTTT. This gives the protein CASSSEYPDTQYF.